This T cell receptor (beta chain) was sequenced during a study of breast tumors, draining lymph nodes, adjacent tissues. Study-wide findings and caveats: That most tumor T cells come from lymph nodes remained unproven. Compared with lymph nodes, tumors were less diverse; compared with nontumor tissue, more. Findings are consistent with lymph node origin and intratumoral expansion of most tumor T cells. Luminal-like breast cancer showed significantly greater tumor-nontumor repertoire similarity than basal-like breast cancer did.

V lost 0 bases to trimming and J lost 4 bases, with 5 bases between them. CDR1 is MNHEY, CDR2 SVGEGT, per germline. The CDR3 is 13 amino acids. This clonotype was picked up many times. The antigen remains undetermined. Samples came from axillary lymph nodes draining the breast cancer. TCRdb passed the multiplex PCR reads through MiXCR, listing each CDR3 protein once. The sample comprises tens of thousands of distinct CDR3 sequences, approximately 30% of which are singletons, and about 8% rests with the top ten. Sample: axillary lymph node tissue. The sequence derives from a female donor with breast cancer. Some clones in this sample may be carry-over from other donors' samples. The V gene is TRBV6-2 or TRBV6-3, the J gene TRBJ2-3; D not certain. CDR3 nucleotide sequence: TGTGCCAGCAGTTACTCTCGTTCAGATACGCAGTATTTT. Amino acid sequence: CASSYSRSDTQYF.